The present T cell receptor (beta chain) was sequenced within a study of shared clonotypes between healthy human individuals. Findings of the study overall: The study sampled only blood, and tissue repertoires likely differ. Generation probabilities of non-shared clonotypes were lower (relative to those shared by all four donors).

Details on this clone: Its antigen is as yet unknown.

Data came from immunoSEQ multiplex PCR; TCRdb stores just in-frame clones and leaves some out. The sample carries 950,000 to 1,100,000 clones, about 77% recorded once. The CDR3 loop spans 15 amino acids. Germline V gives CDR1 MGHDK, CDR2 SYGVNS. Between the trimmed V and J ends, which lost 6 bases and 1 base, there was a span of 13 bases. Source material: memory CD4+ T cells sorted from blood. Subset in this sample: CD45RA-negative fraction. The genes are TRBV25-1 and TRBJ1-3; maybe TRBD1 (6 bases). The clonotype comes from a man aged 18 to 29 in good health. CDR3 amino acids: CASRAQGTSGNTIYF. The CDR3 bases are TGTGCCAGCAGAGCTCAAGGGACATCTGGAAACACCATATATTTT.